This TCR beta chain stems from a study of T-cell reconstitution after alpha-beta-depleted transplantation in children. With 5 bases removed from V and 5 bases from J, the gap between germline ends came to 10 bases. Looked up from germline, CDR1 is KGHSH and CDR2 is LQKENI. The CDR3 consists of 12 residues. Unique molecular identifiers were incorporated when the TCRbeta library was constructed. TCRdb redid the calling of the PCR reads with MiXCR, one entry per CDR3 protein. This repertoire shows approximately 400,000 distinct CDR3 sequences, roughly a tenth found once; its top ten account for about 5%.

The chain is built from TRBV18 and TRBJ2-7; D is uncertain. Sequenced here: PBMCs from the stem cell graft donor, sampled from the stem cell graft. The TCR comes from a human donor who donated a stem cell graft to a child with acute myeloid leukemia. The CDR3 coding sequence is TGTGCCAGCTCAACCCCCACAAACGAGCAGTACTTC. Its protein product is CASSTPTNEQYF.